The 6 T cell receptor beta chains listed next were all sequenced from one sample in a study of shared clonotypes between healthy human individuals. CD8 cells classed as naive were CD45RO-negative and positively selected for CCR7, excluding terminally differentiated effector memory CD45RA+ cells. Sequenced by immunoSEQ multiplex PCR; TCRdb stores in-frame clones only, minus some. The sample includes 660,000 or so clones, approximately 96% of them seen just once. The source material was naive CD8+ T cells sorted from blood. These TCRs come from a woman younger than 45 in good health.

Comment on this clone: Different DNA sequences within this sample yield the same CDR3. The chain couples TRBV28 to TRBJ2-7; TRBD2 is a possible D gene (5 bases). The CDR3 is 14 amino acids. The germline gives CDR1 MDHEN, CDR2 SYDVKM. Trimming stripped 3 bases from V and 0 bases from J, with 9 bases between. The CDR3 protein is CASSFRGSSYEQYF. CDR3 DNA sequence: TGTGCCAGCAGTTTTCGTGGGAGCTCCTACGAGCAGTACTTC.

This chain connects TRBV2 to TRBJ2-7; TRBD1 might be the D (8 bases). In germline, CDR1 is SNHLY, CDR2 FYNNEI. V was trimmed by 0 bases and J by 6 bases, leaving 15 bases between them. The CDR3 consists of 15 residues. The CDR3 loop is CASSEATGGVFEQYF. CDR3 coding DNA: TGTGCCAGCAGTGAAGCCACAGGGGGGGTCTTCGAGCAGTACTTC.

The rearrangement uses TRBV28 and TRBJ2-7, with D uncertain. From germline, CDR1 is MDHEN and CDR2 SYDVKM. The CDR3 has 14 residues. Trimming took 0 bases from V and 1 from J, leaving 7 bases between them. The CDR3 nucleotides read TGTGCCAGCAGTTTATGGGCCAAATCCTACGAGCAGTACTTC. This codes for CASSLWAKSYEQYF.

The chain has TRBV18 and TRBJ2-7, with 8 nucleotides matching TRBD1. This CDR3 region has 17 residues. Germline lookup yields CDR1 KGHSH and CDR2 LQKENI. Trimming took 3 bases from V and 2 from J; bases not matched to a gene: 12. In DNA, the CDR3 is TGTGCCAGCTCACCCACTTACGGGACAGGCAACCCCTACGAGCAGTACTTC. It codes for CASSPTYGTGNPYEQYF.

This chain connects TRBV7-6 to TRBJ2-1; a weak D match, TRBD2 (5 bases). Germline CDR1 and CDR2: SGHVS and FNYEAQ. The CDR3 length is 14 residues. V was cut by 1 base and J by 4 bases, with 8 bases left in between. The CDR3 bases are TGTGCCAGCAGCTTAGGCGGGCCTTACAATGAGCAGTTCTTC. Residues: CASSLGGPYNEQFF.

CDR3 in DNA: TGTGCCAGCAGTTTATTGGGGCCAACTAATGAAAAACTGTTTTTT. Translated: CASSLLGPTNEKLFF. J is TRBJ1-4 and V is TRBV27; a possible D gene is TRBD1 (5 bases). The CDR3 length is 15 residues. Trimming left V 1 base short and J 0 bases short, with 6 bases between. Germline V CDR1 and CDR2: MNHEY, SMNVEV (reference sequence). Full variable domain (outside the CDR3, taken from reference TRBV27 and TRBJ1-4): EAQVTQNPRYLITVTGKKLTVTCSQNMNHEYMSWYRQDPGLGLRQIYYSMNVEVTDKGDVPEGYKVSRKEKRNFPLILESPSPNQTSLYFCASSLLGPTNEKLFFGSGTQLSVL.